This TCR beta chain was retrieved from a study of long-term antiretroviral therapy in people with HIV. At survey level, the immunoSEQ assay was run in its v3.0 version. Using immunoSEQ multiplex PCR, the repertoire was profiled, and TCRdb retains in-frame clones only, with some absent. This sample has about 40,000 clones; roughly 87% occur once, and the top ten carry 6.2%. General study results and limits: Dominant in the repertoire at all time points were clones expanded before ART.

Worth noting for this clone: Its antigen is as yet unknown.

Every single participant having HIV got treatment inside the United States. Each specimen consisted of about 0.85-11 million cryopreserved PBMC prior to extraction of DNA. Between the trimmed V and J ends, which lost 4 bases and 5 bases, there was a span of 11 bases. This CDR3 has 13 residues. The germline V gene has CDR1 MGHRA and CDR2 YSYEKL. Source: unsorted PBMCs, taken 1 year after starting antiretroviral therapy. The sequence derives from a young man with HIV. This chain connects TRBV4-1 to TRBJ2-5; D call uncertain. The CDR3 DNA reads as TGCGCCAGCAGCCGGGTCCGGTGGGAGACCCAGTACTTC. This sequence encodes CASSRVRWETQYF.